These 9 T cell receptor beta chains were sequenced from one sample in a study of regulatory T cells in long-lasting Graves disease. For TCR beta, libraries came from iRepertoire HTBI primers and Arm-PCR of CDR3 regions. TCRdb re-called the multiplex PCR reads through MiXCR, storing one row per CDR3 protein. The table shows around 400,000 distinct CDR3 sequences, with 15% occurring only once. Time point: newly diagnosed GD, antithyroid drugs for less than 3 months. RNA from PBMCs was the source of the TCR library. Separately, the same data were catalogued under a study of T cells in Graves' hyperthyroidism and ophthalmopathy.

This sample comprised peripheral blood mononuclear cells (PBMCs), obtained at new diagnosis, from a patient treated with antithyroid drugs. These receptors came from a woman aged 40 to 49 with Graves disease.

This clonotype appeared a few times. The genes are TRBV9 and TRBJ2-7; TRBD1 might be the D (5 bases). The CDR3 extends over 14 amino acids. Germline CDR1 SGDLS, CDR2 YYNGEE. With 0 bases removed from V and 5 bases from J, the gap between germline ends came to 12 bases. As DNA, the CDR3 is TGTGCCAGCAGCGTAGAAGGGGCGGCGGACGAGCAGTACTTC. It codes for CASSVEGAADEQYF.

This clonotype has ten or more counts. V is TRBV27 and J is TRBJ1-2; 7 nucleotides match TRBD1. The CDR3 consists of 19 residues. V was pared by 5 bases and J by 0 bases, with 18 bases of the junction left unmatched. Germline V CDR1 and CDR2: MNHEY, SMNVEV (reference sequence). The CDR3 sequence is CASSAGQRNQTSSNYGYTF. The CDR3 DNA sequence: TGTGCCAGCAGTGCGGGACAGCGGAACCAAACCTCATCTAACTATGGCTACACCTTC.

In this sample, this clonotype turned up many times. The genes are TRBV9 and TRBJ1-6, with D tentatively TRBD1 (6 bases). CDR3 length: 15 amino acids. The germline CDR1 and CDR2 sequences are SGDLS and YYNGEE. The V end lost 3 bases, the J end lost 12 bases, and 19 bases lay between the germline ends. This CDR3 reads CASSAGAGVWEPLHF. CDR3 nucleotide sequence: TGTGCCAGCAGCGCGGGGGCGGGGGTTTGGGAACCCCTCCACTTT.

In its sample, this clonotype was seen many times. This chain links TRBV19 with TRBJ1-1; the D gene is possibly TRBD1 (5 bases). V was shortened by 1 base and J by 1 base, with 13 bases between the two germline ends. CDR1 and CDR2 (germline): LNHDA, SQIVND (reference sequence). The CDR3 is 16 amino acids. As DNA, the CDR3 is TGTGCCAGTAGTATAGGCAATCCGGGACGGAACACTGAAGCTTTCTTT. Amino acids: CASSIGNPGRNTEAFF.

This clonotype was recorded many times. V usage is TRBV7-9 and J usage is TRBJ2-7; D might be TRBD2 (5 bases). The CDR3 is 13 residues long. The germline V and J ends were trimmed by 6 bases and 2 bases, with 11 bases remaining between them. The germline CDR1 and CDR2 sequences are SEHNR and FQNEAQ (reference sequence). The CDR3 region is CASSSAGAYEQYF. The CDR3 DNA follows: TGTGCCAGCAGTTCCGCCGGGGCCTACGAGCAGTACTTC. The full variable domain, in which reference TRBV7-9 and TRBJ2-7 provide the parts outside the CDR3, is DTGVSQNPRHKITKRGQNVTFRCDPISEHNRLYWYRQTLGQGPEFLTYFQNEAQLEKSRLLSDRFSAERPKGSFSTLEIQRTEQGDSAMYLCASSSAGAYEQYFGPGTRLTVT.

Comment on this clonotype: A much larger clone sits a single nucleotide away, making a read error possible. The chain has TRBV2 and TRBJ2-7, with 12 bases aligning to TRBD2. CDR1 and CDR2 (germline): SNHLY, FYNNEI. This CDR3 is built from 14 residues. The CDR3 sequence: CASRASGRADEQHF. The CDR3 DNA follows: TGTGCCAGCAGGGCTAGCGGGAGGGCCGACGAGCAGCACTTC.

The J gene is TRBJ2-7, the V gene TRBV7-8, with D uncertain. Trimming pared 2 bases from V and 3 bases from J, leaving 8 bases between. This CDR3 has 13 amino acids. The germline gives CDR1 SGHVS, CDR2 FQNEAQ. Here the CDR3 DNA reads TGTGCCAGCAGCTTAATAGGGCTCTACGAGCAGTACTTC. Its protein product is CASSLIGLYEQYF.

This clonotype was seen more than once but under ten times. The chain has TRBV6-2 or TRBV6-3 and TRBJ1-5; no firm D call. Germline CDR1 MNHEY, CDR2 SVGEGT. V dropped 3 bases and J dropped 5 bases, with 14 bases sitting between them. CDR3 length: 15 residues. The CDR3 region has the DNA TGTGCCAGCAGTTATGCGGGCGTATGGGATCAGCCCCAGCATTTT. It yields the protein CASSYAGVWDQPQHF.

There are many counts of this clonotype. The rearrangement links TRBV27 to TRBJ1-5; D perhaps matches TRBD1 (5 bases). Deletions cut 2 bases from V and 9 bases from J, with 11 bases between. Germline V lookup: CDR1 MNHEY, CDR2 SMNVEV (reference sequence). This CDR3 has 13 residues. The CDR3 sequence: CASSLGTAWPQHF. CDR3 DNA sequence: TGTGCCAGCAGTTTAGGGACCGCCTGGCCCCAGCATTTT.